One sample yielded the 32 T cell receptor beta chains listed below, sequenced in a study of cytomegalovirus exposure and HLA in healthy donors. Produced via immunoSEQ multiplex PCR; TCRdb's table is partial and in-frame only. The sample holds more than 95,000 clones, roughly 83% seen once. The sequencing input was PBMCs. These receptors all come from a man aged 18 to 35 in good health and CMV-seronegative.

This chain uses TRBV6-6 with TRBJ1-2; maybe TRBD1 (6 bases). Trimming left V 2 bases short and J 4 bases short, with 17 bases between. This CDR3 is 16 amino acids long. CDR1 MNHNY and CDR2 SVGAGI come from the germline V gene (reference sequence). The CDR3 protein is CASSYRTDTGIYGYTF. The CDR3 DNA reads TGTGCCAGCAGTTACCGCACCGATACAGGGATCTATGGCTACACCTTC.

V is TRBV30 and J is TRBJ1-2; D remains ambiguous. Between the trimmed V and J ends, which lost 0 bases and 7 bases, there was a span of 9 bases. The CDR3 loop spans 12 amino acids. The germline V gene has CDR1 GTSNPN and CDR2 SVGIG (reference sequence). The CDR3: CAWSVLSGGYTF. The CDR3 DNA reads as TGTGCCTGGAGTGTACTATCGGGTGGCTACACCTTC.

V gene TRBV18 combines with J gene TRBJ2-1; 11 positions match TRBD2. Germline assignment: CDR1 KGHSH and CDR2 LQKENI. V lost 0 bases and J lost 2; bases outside the gene matches: 0. The CDR3 has 16 amino acids. DNA for the CDR3: TGTGCCAGCTCACCACCTAGCGGGAGGGCCTACAATGAGCAGTTCTTC. Its translation: CASSPPSGRAYNEQFF.

The chain couples TRBV5-1 to TRBJ2-7, with 8 bases identical to TRBD1. The CDR3 extends over 14 amino acids. CDR1 is SGHRS and CDR2 is YFSETQ in the germline V gene. V lost 0 bases to trimming and J lost 5 bases; unmatched junction nucleotides: 4. CDR3 sequence: CASSLGQGNNEQYF. The CDR3, as DNA: TGCGCCAGCAGCTTGGGACAGGGGAACAACGAGCAGTACTTC. The full variable domain, its missing parts supplied by reference TRBV5-1 and TRBJ2-7, is KAGVTQTPRYLIKTRGQQVTLSCSPISGHRSVSWYQQTPGQGLQFLFEYFSETQRNKGNFPGRFSGRQFSNSRSEMNVSTLELGDSALYLCASSLGQGNNEQYFGPGTRLTVT.

The gene calls are TRBV19 and TRBJ2-2, with D possibly matching TRBD2 (5 bases). This CDR3 is built from 15 residues. CDR1 LNHDA and CDR2 SQIVND come from the germline V gene (reference sequence). The V end was cut by 7 bases, the J end by 2 bases, with 14 bases between. The CDR3 coding sequence is TGTGCCAGTACCCCCCGACGGGGAAACACCGGGGAGCTGTTTTTT. This gives the protein CASTPRRGNTGELFF. The whole variable domain, remainder taken from reference TRBV19 and TRBJ2-2, is DGGITQSPKYLFRKEGQNVTLSCEQNLNHDAMYWYRQDPGQGLRLIYYSQIVNDFQKGDIAEGYSVSREKKESFPLTVTSAQKNPTAFYLCASTPRRGNTGELFFGEGSRLTVL.

The chain employs TRBV6-1 and TRBJ2-5; D is perhaps TRBD2 (5 bases). V lost 4 bases and J lost 5, with 14 bases in between. The germline V gene encodes CDR1 MNHNS and CDR2 SASEGT. The CDR3 loop spans 14 amino acids. The DNA for the CDR3 is TGTGCCAGCAGTGTTCGCCCCTCGGGGGAGACCCAGTACTTC. The encoded protein is CASSVRPSGETQYF.

Only one count was recorded for this clone. The chain uses TRBV14 and TRBJ2-3; the D is unclear. Trimming cost V 1 base and J 2 bases, with 16 bases left between them. Germline CDR1 SGHDN, CDR2 FVKESK. The CDR3 has 17 residues. The CDR3 sequence is CASSQANGVGLTDTQYF. The CDR3 bases are TGTGCCAGCAGCCAAGCCAATGGAGTCGGCCTCACAGATACGCAGTATTTT.

The CDR3 DNA is TGTGCCAGCAGCCCCCGGGACATTGGCCAGACCCAGTACTTC. Its translation: CASSPRDIGQTQYF. The chain recombines TRBV6-5 with TRBJ2-5, with a tentative D call TRBD1 (6 bases). Germline V gives CDR1 MNHEY, CDR2 SVGAGI. The CDR3 covers 14 residues. Trimming took 6 bases from V and 6 from J, leaving 17 bases between them.

The chain links TRBV28 to TRBJ1-1, with unresolved D. The CDR3 spans 16 residues. The V gene's germline CDR1 is MDHEN and CDR2 SYDVKM. Trimming stripped 3 bases from V and 4 bases from J, with 18 bases between. CDR3 sequence (DNA): TGTGCCAGCAGTTTTCCAACAGCGGGAAGGGTCACTGAAGCTTTCTTT. Translating it yields CASSFPTAGRVTEAFF.

The chain carries TRBV2 and TRBJ2-3; 9 positions agree with TRBD1. There are 14 residues in the CDR3. The trim removed 5 bases at V and 7 bases at J, leaving 7 bases unmatched. Germline CDR1 is SNHLY and CDR2 is FYNNEI. The CDR3 loop is CASSTGGDWNTQYF. The CDR3 nucleotides are TGTGCCAGCAGTACAGGGGGCGATTGGAATACGCAGTATTTT.

This rearrangement joins TRBV7-6 to TRBJ1-2, with TRBD1 matching over 7 bases. The V segment lost 5 bases and the J segment 4 bases; nucleotides outside the gene matches: 4. The V gene's germline CDR1 is SGHVS and CDR2 FNYEAQ. The CDR3 runs 13 residues. The CDR3 DNA reads TGTGCCAGCAGCAACGACAGGGTCTATGGCTACACCTTC. Its translation is CASSNDRVYGYTF.

The gene calls are TRBV6-1 and TRBJ1-2; D is ambiguous. The CDR3 covers 19 residues. The ends were cut back, 0 bases at V and 4 bases at J, with 24 bases in the middle. In germline, CDR1 is MNHNS, CDR2 SASEGT. For the CDR3, the DNA is TGTGCCAGCAGTGAAGCCCCGTACGGCACCATCGGGGTTGGCTATGGCTACACCTTC. Translation gives CASSEAPYGTIGVGYGYTF.

The V and J genes are TRBV7-8 and TRBJ2-5; TRBD2 agrees at 8 bases. Germline V gene lookup returns CDR1 SGHVS and CDR2 FQNEAQ. The CDR3 loop spans 15 amino acids. Losses at the gene ends were 5 bases for V and 4 bases for J; bases not matched to a gene: 9. The CDR3 spells CASSLSGAEGETQYF. In nucleotides, the CDR3 is TGTGCCAGCAGCCTTAGCGGGGCCGAGGGAGAGACCCAGTACTTC.

The gene calls are TRBV19 and TRBJ2-7; TRBD2 agrees at 8 bases. V lost 5 bases, J lost 0 bases, and 6 bases stayed unmatched. The germline CDR1 and CDR2 sequences are LNHDA and SQIVND (reference sequence). The CDR3 totals 15 residues. CDR3 nucleotide sequence: TGTGCCAGTAGTCAAGCGGGGGATACCTCCTACGAGCAGTACTTC. The encoded protein is CASSQAGDTSYEQYF.

This clone was counted only a few times. This chain joins TRBV2 and TRBJ1-2; D gene uncertain. The CDR3 is 11 residues long. V lost 6 bases, J lost 3 bases, and 5 bases lay in between. CDR1 is SNHLY and CDR2 is FYNNEI in the germline V gene. The CDR3 protein is CASRPDYGYTF. The CDR3 DNA follows: TGTGCCAGCAGGCCGGACTATGGCTACACCTTC. The whole variable domain, filled in from reference TRBV2 and TRBJ1-2, reads EPEVTQTPSHQVTQMGQEVILRCVPISNHLYFYWYRQILGQKVEFLVSFYNNEISEKSEIFDDQFSVERPDGSNFTLKIRSTKLEDSAMYFCASRPDYGYTFGSGTRLTVV.

The chain combines TRBV5-4 with TRBJ2-5; TRBD1 might be the D (7 bases). The CDR3 covers 15 residues. Germline V gene sequence: CDR1 SGHNT, CDR2 YYREEE (reference sequence). The V and J ends lost 4 bases and 4 bases respectively, with 17 bases between them. CDR3 nucleotide sequence: TGTGCCAGCAGCCAGGGGGGCGGGTATGGAGAGACCCAGTACTTC. As protein: CASSQGGGYGETQYF. Full variable domain (rest looked up from reference TRBV5-4 and TRBJ2-5): ETGVTQSPTHLIKTRGQQVTLRCSSQSGHNTVSWYQQALGQGPQFIFQYYREEENGRGNFPPRFSGLQFPNYSSELNVNALELDDSALYLCASSQGGGYGETQYFGPGTRLLVL.

The chain recombines TRBV7-9 with TRBJ1-5; unclear D gene. This CDR3 is 15 amino acids long. The V end lost 1 base, the J end lost 7 bases, and 14 bases lay between the germline ends. Germline CDR1 SEHNR, CDR2 FQNEAQ (reference sequence). CDR3 bases: TGTGCCAGCAGCTTAGGGGGAGGATTAGGGCAGCCCCAGCATTTT. This translates into CASSLGGGLGQPQHF.

The genes are TRBV16 and TRBJ2-5; 7 positions agree with TRBD1. CDR1 is KGHSY, CDR2 FQNENV, per germline. The CDR3 contains 16 residues. The V segment lost 1 base and the J segment 3 bases; nucleotides outside the gene matches: 8. This chain's CDR3 is CASSQYKAGGKETQYF. The CDR3 nucleotides read TGTGCCAGCAGCCAATACAAGGCAGGGGGAAAAGAGACCCAGTACTTC.

This clone appeared a single time. The gene calls are TRBV5-1 and TRBJ1-5, with D hard to call. Germline CDR1 and CDR2: SGHRS and YFSETQ. The V gene lost 0 bases and the J gene lost 4 bases, with 5 bases spanning the gap. The CDR3 covers 13 residues. Here the CDR3 DNA reads TGCGCCAGCAGCTTGGAACAGAATCAGCCCCAGCATTTT. Residues: CASSLEQNQPQHF.

The chain employs TRBV19 and TRBJ1-1, with TRBD1 identical over 8 bases. This CDR3 region has 14 residues. The V gene's germline CDR1 is LNHDA and CDR2 SQIVND (reference sequence). V lost 6 bases and J lost 4; bases outside the gene matches: 7. DNA for the CDR3: TGTGCCAGTAGAGGACAGGGCGATAGCACTGAAGCTTTCTTT. Residues: CASRGQGDSTEAFF. The full variable domain, rest sourced from reference TRBV19 and TRBJ1-1, is DGGITQSPKYLFRKEGQNVTLSCEQNLNHDAMYWYRQDPGQGLRLIYYSQIVNDFQKGDIAEGYSVSREKKESFPLTVTSAQKNPTAFYLCASRGQGDSTEAFFGQGTRLTVV.

The V gene is TRBV9, the J gene TRBJ2-6; no firm D call. Trimming left V 0 bases short and J 0 bases short, with 7 bases between. The CDR3 has 16 residues. The germline V gene encodes CDR1 SGDLS and CDR2 YYNGEE. The CDR3 reads CASSVAASSGANVLTF. The CDR3 coding sequence is TGTGCCAGCAGCGTAGCGGCTAGCTCTGGGGCCAACGTCCTGACTTTC.

V is TRBV5-1 and J is TRBJ2-3; 7 bases map to TRBD2. Unmatched junction bases numbered 5, after V lost 6 bases and J lost 1 base. The germline CDR1 and CDR2 sequences are SGHRS and YFSETQ. The CDR3 totals 14 residues. In nucleotides, the CDR3 is TGCGCCAGCAAGGTGGGAGGGGGCACAGATACGCAGTATTTT. This gives the protein CASKVGGGTDTQYF. The full variable domain, completed using reference TRBV5-1 and TRBJ2-3, is KAGVTQTPRYLIKTRGQQVTLSCSPISGHRSVSWYQQTPGQGLQFLFEYFSETQRNKGNFPGRFSGRQFSNSRSEMNVSTLELGDSALYLCASKVGGGTDTQYFGPGTRLTVL.

This sequence joins TRBV4-1 and TRBJ1-2; a possible D gene is TRBD1 (5 bases). Between the trimmed V and J ends, which lost 3 bases and 5 bases, there was a span of 10 bases. Per germline, CDR1 MGHRA and CDR2 YSYEKL. The CDR3 length is 13 residues. The CDR3 coding sequence is TGCGCCAGCAGCCACCCGGACACGTATGGCTACACCTTC. This encodes CASSHPDTYGYTF.

The chain recombines TRBV19 with TRBJ1-5; D remains ambiguous. Germline values: CDR1 LNHDA, CDR2 SQIVND (reference sequence). The CDR3 runs 13 residues. V gave up 4 bases and J gave up 3 bases, with 7 bases separating them. This CDR3 is CASSTASNQPQHF. In DNA form, the CDR3 reads TGTGCCAGTAGTACCGCGTCCAATCAGCCCCAGCATTTT.

The rearrangement uses TRBV27 and TRBJ2-7; 8 nucleotides line up with TRBD2. CDR3 length: 15 residues. The germline CDR1 and CDR2 sequences are MNHEY and SMNVEV (reference sequence). V lost 5 bases to trimming and J lost 4 bases; unmatched junction nucleotides: 10. The CDR3 region is CASSGAGTRGYEQYF. The CDR3 region has the DNA TGTGCCAGCAGTGGAGCCGGGACTAGGGGTTACGAGCAGTACTTC.

The CDR3 DNA sequence: TGTGCCAGCACTCCTCGGTGGGGCCGCGGCACAGATACGCAGTATTTT. Protein sequence: CASTPRWGRGTDTQYF. This chain links TRBV7-2 with TRBJ2-3; perhaps TRBD1 as D (5 bases). V gave up 7 bases and J gave up 1 base, with 18 bases separating them. There are 16 residues in the CDR3. Germline V gives CDR1 SGHTA, CDR2 FQGNSA.

The chain couples TRBV2 to TRBJ1-1, with TRBD1 matching 7 bases. CDR1 is SNHLY, CDR2 FYNNEI, per germline. CDR3 length: 16 amino acids. V gave up 6 bases and J gave up 1 base; unmatched junction bases: 11. The CDR3 sequence: CASSWGVGQSNTEAFF. The CDR3 DNA is TGTGCCAGCAGCTGGGGGGTGGGACAGTCGAACACTGAAGCTTTCTTT. Together with reference TRBV2 and TRBJ1-1, the CDR3 gives the full variable domain: EPEVTQTPSHQVTQMGQEVILRCVPISNHLYFYWYRQILGQKVEFLVSFYNNEISEKSEIFDDQFSVERPDGSNFTLKIRSTKLEDSAMYFCASSWGVGQSNTEAFFGQGTRLTVV.

This chain joins TRBV25-1 and TRBJ2-3, with TRBD1 matching over 7 bases. The CDR3 extends over 16 amino acids. V lost 2 bases, J lost 1 base, and 6 bases stayed unmatched. Germline V gene lookup returns CDR1 MGHDK and CDR2 SYGVNS. CDR3 coding DNA: TGTGCCAGCAGTGAAATGAAGCAGGGGGGCACAGATACGCAGTATTTT. Protein sequence: CASSEMKQGGTDTQYF.

The chain couples TRBV19 to TRBJ1-2, with a possible D match to TRBD1 (5 bases). V lost 5 bases, J lost 7 bases, and 23 bases lay in between. CDR3 size: 16 residues. Germline V CDR1 and CDR2: LNHDA, SQIVND (reference sequence). The DNA for the CDR3 is TGTGCCAGTAGTGCAACCCTGGGGGGTCTGGTGTCTGGCTACACCTTC. This codes for CASSATLGGLVSGYTF. The full variable domain, completed using reference TRBV19 and TRBJ1-2, is DGGITQSPKYLFRKEGQNVTLSCEQNLNHDAMYWYRQDPGQGLRLIYYSQIVNDFQKGDIAEGYSVSREKKESFPLTVTSAQKNPTAFYLCASSATLGGLVSGYTFGSGTRLTVV.

The chain has TRBV7-8 and TRBJ1-5; D is uncertain. From germline, CDR1 is SGHVS and CDR2 FQNEAQ. The CDR3 is 15 residues long. V was pared by 2 bases and J by 3 bases, with 11 bases between. The CDR3 sequence: CASSLSGVDNQPQHF. The CDR3 DNA reads TGTGCCAGCAGCTTATCGGGAGTGGACAATCAGCCCCAGCATTTT.

The J gene is TRBJ1-2, the V gene TRBV15; possible D gene TRBD1, 5 bases. CDR1 is LNHNV and CDR2 is YYDKDF in the germline V gene (reference sequence). V was pared by 3 bases and J by 3 bases, with 17 bases between. This CDR3 region has 16 residues. The CDR3 nucleotides are TGTGCCACCAGCAGCCTTCCCCGGGGGGGGTACTATGGCTACACCTTC. It translates to CATSSLPRGGYYGYTF.

The chain links TRBV27 to TRBJ1-5; 11 nucleotides align to TRBD1. Losses at the gene ends were 4 bases for V and 9 bases for J; bases not matched to a gene: 11. CDR1 is MNHEY and CDR2 is SMNVEV in the germline V gene (reference sequence). This CDR3 has 16 residues. The CDR3 sequence is CASSSRTGGAERPQHF. The CDR3 nucleotides read TGTGCCAGCAGTTCGCGGACAGGGGGCGCGGAAAGGCCCCAGCATTTT.